This T cell receptor beta chain was profiled in a study of blood T cell repertoires in COVID-19 (dated by TCRdb to about 2020). Regarding the research as a whole: The collaborator samples originated in the United States, Italy and Spain and spanned the acute and convalescent phases of COVID-19. Samples came from the ongoing ImmuneRACE study (first 160 participants) plus 1,254 subjects from 6 global collaborators. The repertoires were made available in a free public database intended to serve as a resource for research on the immune response to SARS-CoV-2. The sample metadata nearly always contained a de-identified subject ID, COVID-19 status, age in years and sex. Where available, HLA class I and class II types were taken from metadata supplied by the sample provider and were not determined by assay-based typing. Deeply sampled blood TCRbeta repertoires from subjects exposed to, actively infected with, or recovered from COVID-19 were included in the dataset. The prospective study material was composed of cDNA or gDNA derived from T cells, B-cell-depleted T cells, or PBMCs.

TCRbeta CDR3 regions were amplified from genomic DNA using the immunoSEQ Assay, a bias-controlled multiplex PCR. The authors' pipeline ran thus. Nucleated cell counts per sample were estimated from amplification of reference gene primers within the assay. To quantify the absolute abundance of each unique TCRbeta CDR3 rearrangement, sequence reads were collapsed and filtered. For each sample, productive Simpson clonality was calculated by taking the square root of Simpson's diversity index across productive rearrangements. This immuneACCESS table, as held by TCRdb, lists in-frame sequences with V and J called but not all clones. Of the missing ones, under half trace to an unresolved V gene in checked studies; the others have no known cause. V and J calls and clone size are copied from that table; D and trimming were computed from the DNA. A total of some 150,000 clones appear in this sample, around four fifths of them only once. The ten top clones hold roughly 7.5% of the sample.

What the study reported, not specific to this receptor: The amount of clinical and demographic metadata varied by source and participant and was provided uncurated.

Another Seattle source contributed samples from volunteer blood donors who had recovered from COVID-19. Each collaborating institution followed its own protocols to collect whole blood in K2EDTA tubes. Collaborator samples were shipped for TCRbeta analysis as frozen whole blood, isolated PBMCs, or DNA extracted from either sample type. A distance of 11 bases separates the germline ends of V and J, which lose 4 bases and 0 bases respectively. The CDR3 holds 14 amino acids from the cysteine to the phenylalanine. Kept here is only the CDR3 DNA, which spans 42 bases and is read in frame from base 1. Reading the germline V gene gives CDR1 SGHDT and CDR2 YYEEEE. A remark on this clone: The specificity of this receptor is unknown. Base qualities are not provided; no much larger clone lies one nucleotide away.

Sequenced input: peripheral blood. The TCR sequence derives from a man aged 35 to 55 who had recovered from COVID-19. The receptor chain draws on TRBV5-6 and TRBJ2-7; the D gene is perhaps TRBD1, from 6 matching bases. The DNA sequence follows: TGTGCCAGCAGCCGAAGACAGGTCTCCTACGAGCAGTACTTC. Translation gives CASSRRQVSYEQYF. The CDR3, completed at both ends by the reference TRBV5-6 and TRBJ2-7 genes, gives the full variable domain DAGVTQSPTHLIKTRGQQVTLRCSPKSGHDTVSWYQQALGQGPQFIFQYYEEEERQRGNFPDRFSGHQFPNYSSELNVNALLLGDSALYLCASSRRQVSYEQYFGPGTRLTVT.